What follows are 24 T cell receptor beta chains derived from one specimen sequenced in a study of response to subunit inactivated influenza vaccine. MiXCR was run by TCRdb on the RT-PCR reads, yielding one entry per CDR3 protein. The repertoire includes approximately 290,000 distinct CDR3 sequences, about 20% of them detected once, and about 9.4% sits in the top ten. This specimen was PBMCs from blood, taken roughly 20 months after vaccination. The source of these receptors is a man between 50 and 70 years old who received an inactivated influenza vaccine.

This clonotype was detected only a few times. This chain joins TRBV28 and TRBJ2-3, with 7 bases fitting TRBD2. Germline V gene sequence: CDR1 MDHEN, CDR2 SYDVKM. J gave up 5 bases and V 7 bases, and 15 bases lay outside the gene matches. The length of the CDR3 is 16 residues. CDR3 amino acids: CASTYYGGSVGDTQYF. The CDR3 nucleotides are TGTGCCAGCACTTATTATGGCGGGAGCGTCGGAGATACGCAGTATTTT.

The table lists this clonotype with a few counts. V gene TRBV18 combines with J gene TRBJ2-7; 8 bases line up with TRBD2. Per the germline V gene, CDR1 is KGHSH and CDR2 is LQKENI. The CDR3 has 16 residues. V lost 5 bases, J lost 0 bases, and 9 bases stayed unmatched. The CDR3 coding sequence is TGTGCCAGCTCAGCTCCGGGACTAGGGAGCTCCTACGAGCAGTACTTC. It yields the protein CASSAPGLGSSYEQYF.

In this sample, this clonotype turned up a few times. V gene TRBV13 combines with J gene TRBJ2-5; D could derive from TRBD1 or TRBD2 (5 bases each). Germline assignment: CDR1 PRHDT and CDR2 FYEKMQ (reference sequence). The CDR3 loop spans 13 amino acids. V was pared by 3 bases and J by 7 bases, with 12 bases between. The CDR3 region is CASSFPRETTQYF. The CDR3 bases are TGTGCCAGCAGCTTCCCCAGGGAGACGACCCAGTACTTC.

The chain employs TRBV7-2 and TRBJ2-7, with D unresolved. CDR1 SGHTA and CDR2 FQGNSA come from the germline V gene. CDR3 length: 13 amino acids. Trimming took 4 bases from V and 6 from J, leaving 13 bases between them. CDR3 DNA sequence: TGTGCCAGCAGCTGGGAAAGAGACGGCGAGCAGTACTTC. Protein: CASSWERDGEQYF.

There are many counts of this clonotype. This chain joins TRBV24-1 and TRBJ1-2, with D tentatively TRBD1 (6 bases). Germline assignment: CDR1 KGHDR and CDR2 SFDVKD. This CDR3 has 13 amino acids. Trimming shortened V by 4 bases and J by 8 bases, and 13 bases separated the two germline ends. This CDR3 reads CATSDPGHLGYTF. The CDR3 DNA follows: TGTGCCACCAGTGACCCGGGACACCTCGGCTACACCTTC.

This clonotype occurred a few times. This chain uses TRBV14 with TRBJ2-1; 11 nucleotides match TRBD1. V lost 0 bases, J lost 5 bases, and 3 bases stayed unmatched. From germline, CDR1 is SGHDN and CDR2 FVKESK. The length of the CDR3 is 16 residues. The CDR3 nucleotides are TGTGCCAGCAGCCAAGAAGGACAGGGGGCGGACAATGAGCAGTTCTTC. Its protein is CASSQEGQGADNEQFF.

For the CDR3, the DNA is TGTGCCAGCAGCCGGGACAGGGGGCAAGGAAACACCATATATTTT. It translates to CASSRDRGQGNTIYF. The chain recombines TRBV5-4 with TRBJ1-3, with TRBD1 matching over 12 bases. Per germline, CDR1 SGHNT and CDR2 YYREEE (reference sequence). Unmatched junction bases numbered 3, after V lost 4 bases and J lost 4 bases. The CDR3 runs to 15 residues.

This clonotype was seen only a few times. This chain joins TRBV15 and TRBJ2-2, with D uncertain. The CDR3 is 15 amino acids. Germline V gene data show CDR1 as LNHNV and CDR2 as YYDKDF (reference sequence). Between the trimmed V and J ends, which lost 0 bases and 7 bases, there was a span of 12 bases. The DNA for the CDR3 is TGTGCCACCAGCAGAGATAGAGGAGTACTCGGGGAGCTGTTTTTT. This gives the protein CATSRDRGVLGELFF.

The rearrangement links TRBV7-8 to TRBJ1-2; 10 nucleotides line up with TRBD1. Trimming at V came to 2 bases and at J to 6 bases, leaving 12 bases not matched to a gene. CDR1 is SGHVS, CDR2 FQNEAQ, per germline. The CDR3 spans 17 residues. DNA for the CDR3: TGTGCCAGCAGCTTATCTCCTAGGGACAGGGGATTCGATGGCTACACCTTC. It yields the protein CASSLSPRDRGFDGYTF.

V is TRBV7-9 and J is TRBJ2-6; D ambiguous. The CDR3 runs 16 residues. Trimming pared 4 bases from V and 2 bases from J, leaving 12 bases between. Germline CDR1 and CDR2: SEHNR and FQNEAQ (reference sequence). The CDR3 region has the DNA TGTGCCAGCAGCTCCACGCCTAGAGCTGGGGCCAACGTCCTGACTTTC. It is translated as CASSSTPRAGANVLTF.

This clonotype turned up a few times. The chain recombines TRBV6-2 or TRBV6-3 with TRBJ2-7; weak D call: TRBD2 (6 bases). The CDR3 loop spans 12 amino acids. V dropped 5 bases and J dropped 3 bases, with 8 bases sitting between them. From germline, CDR1 is MNHEY and CDR2 SVGEGT. The CDR3 bases are TGTGCCAGCAGTCGCGGGGTCTACGAGCAGTACTTC. This translates into CASSRGVYEQYF.

This chain uses TRBV20-1 with TRBJ2-1; 13 positions match TRBD2. Germline V gene lookup returns CDR1 DFQATT and CDR2 SNEGSKA (reference sequence). The trim removed 6 bases at V and 8 bases at J, leaving 7 bases unmatched. This CDR3 is 14 amino acids long. CDR3: CSATTSGRSDEQFF. The CDR3 bases are TGCAGTGCAACGACTAGCGGGAGGTCCGATGAGCAGTTCTTC.

This rearrangement joins TRBV3-1 to TRBJ1-1, with D tentatively TRBD1 (5 bases). Germline CDR1 reads LGHDT; CDR2 reads YNNKEL (reference sequence). Trimming shortened V by 2 bases and J by 1 base, and 8 bases separated the two germline ends. This CDR3 comprises 14 residues. CDR3 protein: CASSQHGQNTEAFF. As DNA, the CDR3 is TGTGCCAGCAGCCAACACGGACAGAACACTGAAGCTTTCTTT.

This clonotype occurred a few times. The rearrangement joins TRBV28 to TRBJ2-7, with TRBD2 matching over 14 bases. CDR3 length: 17 residues. Germline V gene lookup returns CDR1 MDHEN and CDR2 SYDVKM. J was trimmed by 4 bases and V by 5 bases; bases with no gene match: 10. CDR3 nucleotide sequence: TGTGCCAGCAGTCACTTGGGACTAGCGGGAGTTTCTTACGAGCAGTACTTC. Translation gives CASSHLGLAGVSYEQYF.

V gene TRBV20-1 combines with J gene TRBJ2-7; D possibly corresponds to TRBD2 (7 bases). This CDR3 comprises 14 residues. Germline loops: CDR1 DFQATT, CDR2 SNEGSKA (reference sequence). Trimming took off 3 bases at V and 7 bases at J, with 19 bases between the two ends. Here the CDR3 DNA reads TGCAGTGCTAGTGGCGGGGGCCAACCCCTGGAGCAGTACTTC. Its translation is CSASGGGQPLEQYF.

This clonotype was detected a few times. The chain has TRBV10-3 and TRBJ1-5; D not resolved. This CDR3 contains 14 residues. Per germline, CDR1 ENHRY and CDR2 SYGVKD. V gave up 4 bases and J gave up 6 bases, with 13 bases separating them. This chain's CDR3 is CAISANGRGQPQHF. The CDR3 DNA is TGTGCCATCAGTGCAAACGGCCGGGGTCAGCCCCAGCATTTT.

This clonotype was found a few times. V is TRBV27 and J is TRBJ1-6; D gene ambiguous. Germline V gene sequence: CDR1 MNHEY, CDR2 SMNVEV (reference sequence). V gave up 5 bases and J gave up 10 bases, with 18 bases separating them. The CDR3 contains 15 residues. The CDR3 DNA reads TGTGCCAGCAGTCCCCTGTCGGTGCAGGAATCACCCCTCCACTTT. It specifies CASSPLSVQESPLHF.

The chain combines TRBV24-1 with TRBJ2-3; TRBD2 is a possible D gene (6 bases). The CDR3 spans 14 residues. Germline V gives CDR1 KGHDR, CDR2 SFDVKD. With 7 bases removed from V and 3 bases from J, the gap between germline ends came to 13 bases. In DNA, the CDR3 is TGTGCCACCAGCGCGGGAACTTGGACAGATACGCAGTATTTT. Translation gives CATSAGTWTDTQYF.

The table lists this clonotype with a few counts. The gene calls are TRBV7-9 and TRBJ1-6; 8 bases map to TRBD1. The germline V gene encodes CDR1 SEHNR and CDR2 FQNEAQ (reference sequence). The CDR3 runs 14 residues. Unmatched junction bases numbered 6, after V lost 4 bases and J lost 10 bases. The CDR3 is CASSSGQGSSPLHF. CDR3 nucleotide sequence: TGTGCCAGCAGCTCAGGACAGGGCTCATCACCCCTCCACTTT.

CDR3 loop: CASSLGRVVTEAFF. The CDR3 DNA reads TGTGCCAGCAGCTTAGGCAGGGTGGTCACTGAAGCTTTCTTT. This chain links TRBV7-2 with TRBJ1-1; possible D gene TRBD1, 5 bases. Germline lookup yields CDR1 SGHTA and CDR2 FQGNSA. The CDR3 has 14 residues. The V gene lost 1 base and the J gene lost 4 bases, with 10 bases spanning the gap.

This clonotype was observed a few times. The chain couples TRBV7-2 to TRBJ2-3; 10 nucleotides match TRBD2. The CDR3 extends over 16 amino acids. The trim removed 1 base at V and 3 bases at J, leaving 4 bases unmatched. The germline CDR1 and CDR2 sequences are SGHTA and FQGNSA. The CDR3 DNA is TGTGCCAGCAGCTTAGATGCTAGCGGGAGTACAGATACGCAGTATTTT. This sequence encodes CASSLDASGSTDTQYF.

This clonotype was seen many times. Its ends do not fully match the called genes, so a read error is possible. The chain carries TRBV19 and TRBJ1-1; D is unresolved. Germline lookup yields CDR1 LNHDA and CDR2 SQIVND (reference sequence). The CDR3 contains 15 residues. The CDR3 reads CASSTPRTVYTEAFF. The CDR3 region has the DNA TGTGCCAGTAGTACCCCCCGGACGGTCTACACTGAGGCTTTCTTT.

CDR3 DNA sequence: TGTGCCAGCAGCTTAACCTACGGGGAGCTGTTTTTT. Encoded protein: CASSLTYGELFF. V is TRBV13 and J is TRBJ2-2, with D unclear. CDR1 is PRHDT and CDR2 is FYEKMQ in the germline V gene (reference sequence). The CDR3 spans 12 residues. Trimming removed 2 bases at V and 7 bases at J, with 5 bases between.

This clonotype was counted many times. This chain joins TRBV14 and TRBJ1-3, with 8 bases fitting TRBD1. CDR3 length: 14 amino acids. From germline, CDR1 is SGHDN and CDR2 FVKESK. Germline trimming cut 4 bases from V and 2 bases from J; bases unmatched to any gene: 1. In DNA, the CDR3 is TGTGCCAGCAGCCCGACAGGGGCTGGAAACACCATATATTTT. Its translation is CASSPTGAGNTIYF.